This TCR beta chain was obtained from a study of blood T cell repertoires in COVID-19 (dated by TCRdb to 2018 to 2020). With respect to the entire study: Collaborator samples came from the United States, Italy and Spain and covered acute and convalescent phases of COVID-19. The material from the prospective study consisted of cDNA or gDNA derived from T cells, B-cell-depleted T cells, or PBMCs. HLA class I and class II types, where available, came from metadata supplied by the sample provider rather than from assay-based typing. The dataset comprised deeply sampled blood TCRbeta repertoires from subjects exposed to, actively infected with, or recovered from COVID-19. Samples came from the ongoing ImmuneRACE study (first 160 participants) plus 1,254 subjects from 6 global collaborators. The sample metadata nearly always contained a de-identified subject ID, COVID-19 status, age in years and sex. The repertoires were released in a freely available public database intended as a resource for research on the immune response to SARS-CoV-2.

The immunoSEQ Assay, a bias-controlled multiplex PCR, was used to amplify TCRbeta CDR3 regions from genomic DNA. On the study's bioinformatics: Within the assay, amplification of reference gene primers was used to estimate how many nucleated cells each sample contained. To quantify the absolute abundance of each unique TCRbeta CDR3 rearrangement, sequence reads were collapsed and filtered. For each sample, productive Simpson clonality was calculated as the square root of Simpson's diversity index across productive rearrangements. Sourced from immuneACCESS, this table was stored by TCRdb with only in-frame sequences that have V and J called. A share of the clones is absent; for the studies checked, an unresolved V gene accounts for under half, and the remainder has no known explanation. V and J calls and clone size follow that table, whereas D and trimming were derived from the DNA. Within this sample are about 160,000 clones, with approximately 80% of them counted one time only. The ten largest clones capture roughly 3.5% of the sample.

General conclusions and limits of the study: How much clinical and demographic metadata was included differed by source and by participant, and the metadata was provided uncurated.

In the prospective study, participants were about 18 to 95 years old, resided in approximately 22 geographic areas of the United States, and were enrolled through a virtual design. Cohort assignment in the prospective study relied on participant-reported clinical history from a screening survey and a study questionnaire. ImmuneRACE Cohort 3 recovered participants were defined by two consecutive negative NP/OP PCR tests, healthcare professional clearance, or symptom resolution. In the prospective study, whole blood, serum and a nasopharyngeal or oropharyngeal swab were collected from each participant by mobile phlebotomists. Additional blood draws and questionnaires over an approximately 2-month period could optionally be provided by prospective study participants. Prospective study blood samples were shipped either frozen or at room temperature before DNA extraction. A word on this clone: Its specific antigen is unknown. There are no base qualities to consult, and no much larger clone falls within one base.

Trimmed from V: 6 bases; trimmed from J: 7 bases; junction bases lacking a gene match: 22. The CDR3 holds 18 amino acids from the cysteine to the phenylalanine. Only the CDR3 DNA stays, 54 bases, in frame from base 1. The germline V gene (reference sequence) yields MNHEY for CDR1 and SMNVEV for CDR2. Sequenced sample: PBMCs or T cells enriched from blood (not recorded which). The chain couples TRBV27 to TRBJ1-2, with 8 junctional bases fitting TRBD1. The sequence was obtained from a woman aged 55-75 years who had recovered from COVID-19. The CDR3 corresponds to CASRTKGAGGASFGGYTF. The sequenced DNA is TGTGCCAGCAGAACCAAGGGGGCAGGGGGCGCTTCGTTCGGTGGCTACACCTTC.